These T cell receptor beta chains were read from a single sample in a study of spatial heterogeneity in lung cancer. Each CDR3 protein gets one entry after TCRdb re-called the 5' RACE reads with MiXCR. Of about 24,000 distinct CDR3 sequences detected, 8% to 10% appear once; the ten largest clones hold about 7.7%. The sample was lung tumor tissue, taken at surgery. Source of these receptors: a male donor with early-stage non-small cell lung cancer. CDR3s include the opening cysteine and the closing phenylalanine or tryptophan. The order of the fields is clone size, V gene, D gene, J gene, CDR3 DNA, CDR3 protein. A D gene is named only where the DNA matches it firmly. Rows give clone size only sometimes, using once, few, many, or a class for an expanded clone.

many	TRBV9	.	TRBJ2-7	TGTGCCACCACCACACCGGGGCTGGTCCACGAGCAGTACTTC	CATTTPGLVHEQYF
many	TRBV20-1	TRBD2	TRBJ2-1	TGCAGTGCTCCAAGGACTAGCGGGAGGACTGAGCAGTTCTTC	CSAPRTSGRTEQFF
.	TRBV4-1	TRBD1	TRBJ2-5	TGCGCCAGCAGCCGGGGGACAGGGCGTGGAGAGACCCAGTACTTC	CASSRGTGRGETQYF
.	TRBV20-1	.	TRBJ2-4	TGCAGTGCTCCTTTTTACGGAACTAACATTCAGTACTTC	CSAPFYGTNIQYF
few	TRBV6-5	TRBD1	TRBJ1-2	TGTGCCAGCAGTCCAGGGGGCGGTTTCTCTAACTATGGCTACACCTTC	CASSPGGGFSNYGYTF
many	TRBV6-5	.	TRBJ1-1	TGTGCCAGCAGTCCCCCCCCCCTAGGGAGAGATCCGCCTTTCTTT	CASSPPPLGRDPPFF
many	TRBV5-1	TRBD1	TRBJ2-5	TGCGCTAGCAGACAGGGGGAAGAGACCCAGTACTTC	CASRQGEETQYF
.	TRBV12-3/TRBV12-4	.	TRBJ2-2	TGTGCCAGCAGTTACTTTGAAAGAGGGTTGTTGTTGGGACCTGACACCGGGGAGCTGTTTTTT	CASSYFERGLLLGPDTGELFF
many	TRBV7-2	TRBD1	TRBJ2-7	TGTGCCAGCAGCCCCGGGACAGGGGGCGCGTACGAGCAGTACTTC	CASSPGTGGAYEQYF
.	TRBV6-2/TRBV6-3	.	TRBJ2-5	TGTGCCAGCAGTTACATACAGACCCAGTACTTC	CASSYIQTQYF
many	TRBV5-4	TRBD1	TRBJ1-6	TGTGCCAGCAGCTTGGCTCTGGGACAGGGAGATTCACCCCTCCACTTT	CASSLALGQGDSPLHF
medium-sized	TRBV7-2	TRBD2	TRBJ2-1	TGTGCCAGCAGCTTCAGCGGGAGCTCCTACAATGAGCAGTTCTTC	CASSFSGSSYNEQFF
many	TRBV27	TRBD1	TRBJ2-1	TGTGCCAGCAGTCTCAAAACAGGGGATTGGAAGTTCTTC	CASSLKTGDWKFF
many	TRBV11-2	.	TRBJ2-1	TGTGCCAGCAGCTTAAGAAGGTCGCGGGACAATGAGCAGTTCTTC	CASSLRRSRDNEQFF
many	TRBV27	TRBD2	TRBJ2-7	TGTGCCAGCAGTTTAGGCCGCGGGAGGGCCAACGAGCAGTACTTC	CASSLGRGRANEQYF
few	TRBV29-1	TRBD1	TRBJ2-5	TGCAGCGCCGACGGGACAGCGTCTCAAGAGACCCAGTACTTC	CSADGTASQETQYF
few	TRBV6-2/TRBV6-3	.	TRBJ2-5	TGTGCCAGCGTAGATCCAGCCATTAGCGGAAACCAAGAGACCCAGTACTTC	CASVDPAISGNQETQYF
few	TRBV2	.	TRBJ1-1	TGTGCCAGCAGTGGGGACTTAGGAGCTGAAGCTTTCTTT	CASSGDLGAEAFF
many	TRBV3-1	.	TRBJ2-7	TGTGCCAGCAGCTCTCTCCACGAGCAGTACTTC	CASSSLHEQYF
many	TRBV5-1	.	TRBJ2-1	TGCGCCAGCAGCTTGGGACAGAATGAGCAGTTCTTC	CASSLGQNEQFF
few	TRBV7-9	TRBD1	TRBJ2-5	TGTGCCAGCAGCCCTTGGACAGGGGACGAGACCCAGTACTTC	CASSPWTGDETQYF
many	TRBV20-1	TRBD1	TRBJ1-1	TGCAGTGCTAGAGATGGGGGCAAGGGGGCCACTGAAGCTTTCTTT	CSARDGGKGATEAFF
many	TRBV28	TRBD1	TRBJ2-1	TGTGCCAGCAGTTTATCGGACAGGTTCAATGAGCAGTTCTTC	CASSLSDRFNEQFF
many	TRBV7-2	.	TRBJ2-3	TGTGCCAGCAGCACAAACCCGGGGGCCACAGATACGCAGTATTTT	CASSTNPGATDTQYF
once	TRBV2	TRBD1	TRBJ2-1	TGTGCCAGCAGAACCGGGACAGGGCGTAGGGCCTACAATGAGCAGTTCTTC	CASRTGTGRRAYNEQFF
many	TRBV9	.	TRBJ2-7	TGTGCCAGCAGCGACGGGGCAGGGAGCTCCTACGAGCAGTACTTC	CASSDGAGSSYEQYF
few	TRBV20-1	.	TRBJ2-7	TGCAGTGCTAGCCGATACGGGGAAAGCTCCTACGAGCAGTACTTC	CSASRYGESSYEQYF
many	TRBV14	.	TRBJ1-2	TGTGCCAGCAGCCTGCAGGGTCTAAGCTACACCTTC	CASSLQGLSYTF
many	TRBV4-2	TRBD2	TRBJ2-7	TGTGCCAGCAGCCAAGATAGCGGGGGGGCGAGTGAGCAGTACTTC	CASSQDSGGASEQYF
large	TRBV7-9	.	TRBJ2-7	TGTGCCAGCGGGGTTTTTGACCCGGAGGGGAACGAGCAGTACTTC	CASGVFDPEGNEQYF
many	TRBV5-6	.	TRBJ1-5	TGTGCCAGCAGCTTGAGGGGGTATGGTTTATCGCCCCAGCATTTT	CASSLRGYGLSPQHF
many	TRBV7-9	.	TRBJ2-1	TGTGCCAGCAGCTCAGACCTTCATGAGCAGTTCTTC	CASSSDLHEQFF
many	TRBV10-3	TRBD2	TRBJ2-3	TGTGCCATCAGCGGGGGGAGGGACACAGATACGCAGTATTTT	CAISGGRDTDTQYF
many	TRBV12-3/TRBV12-4	.	TRBJ2-3	TGTGCCAGCAGTTTAGGTAGGACAGAGTACACAGATACGCAGTATTTT	CASSLGRTEYTDTQYF
many	TRBV7-2	.	TRBJ2-1	TGTGCCAGCAGCCGGGACAAAGGAGGATACAATGAGCAGTTCTTC	CASSRDKGGYNEQFF
.	TRBV28	.	TRBJ1-3	TGTGCCAGCAGCCCCGCGGGCCTATTTTTCTCTGGAAACACCATATATTTT	CASSPAGLFFSGNTIYF
many	TRBV20-1	TRBD2	TRBJ2-5	TGCAGTGCTCCCCGGACTAGCGGGGGCCAGGGAGAGACCCAGTACTTC	CSAPRTSGGQGETQYF
few	TRBV25-1	.	TRBJ1-2	TGTGCCAGCAGTGCTCCGGGACACCTCGACTATGGCTACACCTTC	CASSAPGHLDYGYTF
few	TRBV27	.	TRBJ2-6	TGTGCCAGCAGTTTATCGACCGTGCTCTCTGGGGCCAACGTCCTGACTTTC	CASSLSTVLSGANVLTF